These 16 T cell receptor beta chains were all obtained from the same sample, sequenced in a study of beta chain features in type 1 diabetes. Findings of the study overall: Shortening that was moderate but significant affected the TCRB CDR3s of Type 1 diabetes patients in all four CD4+ subsets.

Of the isolated RNA, all was reverse transcribed, and so the sequenced material was expressed TCRB transcripts. Sequenced by immunoSEQ multiplex PCR; TCRdb stores in-frame clones only, minus some. This sample has approximately 26,000 clones, with less than 65% found just once. Antigens for these TCRs are unknown. The material sequenced was Tregs from blood. The source is a woman aged 25 to 45 with type 1 diabetes.

This CDR3 reads CATSRETLANTGELFF. CDR3 bases: TGTGCCACCAGCAGAGAAACTCTAGCGAACACCGGGGAGCTGTTTTTT. V and J are TRBV15 and TRBJ2-2; D is uncertain. This CDR3 has 16 residues. V lost 0 bases, J lost 0 bases, and 8 bases lay in between. Germline lookup yields CDR1 LNHNV and CDR2 YYDKDF (reference sequence). Using reference TRBV15 and TRBJ2-2 for the parts outside the CDR3, the full variable domain is DAMVIQNPRYQVTQFGKPVTLSCSQTLNHNVMYWYQQKSSQAPKLLFHYYDKDFNNEADTPDNFQSRRPNTSFCFLDIRSPGLGDTAMYLCATSRETLANTGELFFGEGSRLTVL.

The V gene is TRBV18, the J gene TRBJ2-7; 9 positions agree with TRBD1. The CDR3 runs 14 residues. CDR1 is KGHSH and CDR2 is LQKENI in the germline V gene. Trimming removed 2 bases from V and 5 bases from J; junction bases left unmatched: 4. DNA for the CDR3: TGTGCCAGCTCACCATGGGACAGGGACCACGAGCAGTACTTC. Protein sequence: CASSPWDRDHEQYF.

This chain uses TRBV30 with TRBJ2-1, with TRBD2 matching over 7 bases. V lost 2 bases and J lost 4; bases outside the gene matches: 11. This CDR3 has 16 residues. Per germline, CDR1 GTSNPN and CDR2 SVGIG (reference sequence). CDR3 nucleotides: TGTGCCTGGAGTCCCCTCGGTGCGGGACTATACAATGAGCAGTTCTTC. It encodes CAWSPLGAGLYNEQFF.

This rearrangement joins TRBV19 to TRBJ1-2, with 7 bases fitting TRBD1. The CDR3 has 14 amino acids. CDR1 LNHDA and CDR2 SQIVND come from the germline V gene (reference sequence). V trimming: 4 bases; J trimming: 7 bases; junction bases outside the gene matches: 9. CDR3 DNA: TGTGCCAGTAGTACTGCTACAGGGGAGAGTGGCTACACCTTC. It codes for CASSTATGESGYTF. The variable domain in full, with the rest retrieved from reference TRBV19 and TRBJ1-2, is DGGITQSPKYLFRKEGQNVTLSCEQNLNHDAMYWYRQDPGQGLRLIYYSQIVNDFQKGDIAEGYSVSREKKESFPLTVTSAQKNPTAFYLCASSTATGESGYTFGSGTRLTVV.

This clone showed up just once. The V and J genes are TRBV2 and TRBJ1-4; no clear D. The V end was cut by 8 bases, the J end by 13 bases, with 20 bases between. The CDR3 is made up of 13 amino acids. Per germline, CDR1 SNHLY and CDR2 FYNNEI. The CDR3 coding sequence is TGTGCCAGCGAGAGAGCGCCACCCCCGGGACTGTTTTTT. Protein product: CASERAPPPGLFF.

The rearrangement links TRBV15 to TRBJ2-1, with 8 bases lining up with TRBD1. CDR3 size: 16 residues. CDR1 LNHNV and CDR2 YYDKDF come from the germline V gene (reference sequence). The V segment lost 6 bases and the J segment 6 bases; nucleotides outside the gene matches: 13. CDR3 bases: TGTGCCACCAGTTTTGGGGCAGGACAGGGACTCAATGAGCAGTTCTTC. It translates to CATSFGAGQGLNEQFF.

V usage is TRBV2 and J usage is TRBJ1-5; D might be TRBD1 (6 bases). V was pared by 5 bases and J by 0 bases, with 11 bases between. Germline assignment: CDR1 SNHLY and CDR2 FYNNEI. This CDR3 spans 15 amino acids. CDR3 nucleotides: TGTGCCAGCAGTCGTGACAGGAATAGCAATCAGCCCCAGCATTTT. Its translation is CASSRDRNSNQPQHF.

Worth noting for this clone: Additional DNA sequences in this sample encode the identical CDR3. V gene TRBV18 combines with J gene TRBJ1-2; TRBD1 agrees at 8 bases. The CDR3 has 12 residues. The J segment lost 6 bases and the V segment lost 3 bases, leaving 0 bases of the junction unmatched. CDR1 is KGHSH, CDR2 LQKENI, per germline. The CDR3 bases are TGTGCCAGCTCACCGGACAGGGATGGCTACACCTTC. Translation: CASSPDRDGYTF.

This clone was seen only a few times. The chain has TRBV19 and TRBJ2-1; possible D gene TRBD1, 6 bases. Per the germline V gene, CDR1 is LNHDA and CDR2 is SQIVND (reference sequence). The V gene lost 5 bases and the J gene lost 4 bases, with 18 bases spanning the gap. The CDR3 length is 16 residues. The CDR3 reads CASSGFGQRLYNEQFF. The CDR3 DNA reads as TGTGCCAGTAGTGGTTTTGGACAGAGACTTTACAATGAGCAGTTCTTC.

This clone was observed a few times. V gene TRBV29-1 combines with J gene TRBJ1-2; D not certain. The V gene's germline CDR1 is SQVTM and CDR2 ANQGSEA. The V and J ends lost 0 bases and 7 bases respectively, with 15 bases between them. The CDR3 runs 14 residues. The CDR3 coding sequence is TGCAGCGTTGAAGATTCCAGTGGTGGCTTTGGCTACACCTTC. It is translated as CSVEDSSGGFGYTF. The full variable domain, with the rest looked up from reference TRBV29-1 and TRBJ1-2, is SAVISQKPSRDICQRGTSLTIQCQVDSQVTMMFWYRQQPGQSLTLIATANQGSEATYESGFVIDKFPISRPNLTFSTLTVSNMSPEDSSIYLCSVEDSSGGFGYTFGSGTRLTVV.

This clone was seen just once. J is TRBJ2-1 and V is TRBV19; 7 bases agree with TRBD2. The germline CDR1 and CDR2 sequences are LNHDA and SQIVND (reference sequence). CDR3 length equals 14 residues. J lost 3 bases, V lost 6 bases, and 5 bases had no gene match. The CDR3 bases are TGTGCCAGTAGCGCTAGCGGCCACTACAATGAGCAGTTCTTC. Amino acid sequence: CASSASGHYNEQFF.

The V and J genes are TRBV25-1 and TRBJ1-2; no reliable D call. V lost 10 bases and J lost 2, with 8 bases in between. CDR3 length equals 11 residues. Germline-derived CDR1 and CDR2 are MGHDK and SYGVNS. CDR3: CATARNYGYTF. In nucleotides, the CDR3 is TGTGCCACCGCCCGGAACTATGGCTACACCTTC.

The CDR3 DNA sequence: TGTGCCAGCAGTTTACCGGCGGGACAGGGGAGTGATCAGCCCCAGCATTTT. It is translated as CASSLPAGQGSDQPQHF. The chain links TRBV28 to TRBJ1-5; 10 nucleotides agree with TRBD1. The germline CDR1 and CDR2 sequences are MDHEN and SYDVKM. This CDR3 comprises 17 residues. Trimming took 2 bases from V and 5 from J; bases not matched to a gene: 9.

The table lists this clone with a few counts. This chain connects TRBV19 to TRBJ1-1; D unclear. The CDR3 contains 11 residues. The V end was cut by 8 bases, the J end by 4 bases, with 8 bases between. Germline V gives CDR1 LNHDA, CDR2 SQIVND (reference sequence). The CDR3 here is CASGGGTEAFF. The DNA for the CDR3 is TGTGCCAGTGGCGGTGGCACTGAAGCTTTCTTT.

This clone appeared a few times. V gene TRBV5-1 combines with J gene TRBJ2-2; D is unclear. Trimming removed 0 bases at V and 0 bases at J, with 9 bases between. Germline CDR1 is SGHRS and CDR2 is YFSETQ. The CDR3 loop spans 16 amino acids. CDR3 region: CASSLGFQANTGELFF. The CDR3, as DNA: TGCGCCAGCAGCTTGGGTTTCCAGGCGAACACCGGGGAGCTGTTTTTT.

This chain links TRBV28 with TRBJ1-2, with D perhaps TRBD1 (5 bases). The V end was cut by 3 bases, the J end by 11 bases, with 19 bases between. The germline V gene has CDR1 MDHEN and CDR2 SYDVKM. CDR3 size: 14 residues. CDR3: CASSFDSRFEAYTF. In DNA form, the CDR3 reads TGTGCCAGCAGTTTTGACAGCCGGTTTGAAGCTTACACCTTC.